Listed below are T cell receptor beta chains from one sample, sequenced in a study of cytomegalovirus exposure and HLA in healthy donors. Using immunoSEQ multiplex PCR, the repertoire was profiled, and TCRdb retains in-frame clones only, with some absent. This table holds more than 95,000 clones, 89% found once. The sample comprised PBMCs. The receptors derive from a woman in her late teens or twenties in good health and CMV-seronegative. Both conserved end residues are part of each CDR3. The D gene is left open where the match is weak. Clone size is shown for a subset of rows, as once, few, many or a class of expanded clone.

TRBV7-9	TRBJ1-5	NA	NA	CASSLEGDQPQHF	TGTGCCAGCAGCTTAGAGGGAGATCAGCCCCAGCATTTT
TRBV5-1	TRBJ2-2	few	NA	CASRIDTGELFF	TGCGCCAGCAGGATAGACACCGGGGAGCTGTTTTTT
TRBV14	TRBJ2-7	NA	TRBD1	CASSRAQGASEQYF	TGTGCCAGCAGCCGCGCACAGGGGGCCTCCGAGCAGTACTTC
TRBV5-1	TRBJ2-2	few	NA	CALPGGTGELFF	TGCGCCCTCCCAGGAGGCACCGGGGAGCTGTTTTTT
TRBV10-1	TRBJ2-3	NA	NA	CASSDGADTQYF	TGCGCCAGCAGTGACGGAGCAGATACGCAGTATTTT
TRBV5-1	TRBJ1-1	NA	NA	CASSFGLNTEAFF	TGCGCCAGCAGCTTTGGCCTGAACACTGAAGCTTTCTTT
TRBV2	TRBJ1-6	NA	NA	CASSQGLGSYNSPLHF	TGTGCCAGCAGCCAGGGTCTCGGATCCTATAATTCACCCCTCCACTTT
TRBV10-2	TRBJ1-1	NA	TRBD1	CASRGTGDTEAFF	TGCGCCAGCAGGGGGACAGGGGACACTGAAGCTTTCTTT
TRBV30	TRBJ1-2	few	NA	CAWSLNYGYTF	TGTGCCTGGTCACTAAACTATGGCTACACCTTC
TRBV5-1	TRBJ1-1	NA	NA	CASSLGHTDLLEAFF	TGCGCCAGCAGCTTGGGGCATACAGATCTACTTGAAGCTTTCTTT
TRBV9	TRBJ2-3	NA	NA	CASSVDGGGQINLGDTQYF	TGTGCCAGCAGCGTAGACGGAGGGGGACAGATCAATTTGGGAGATACGCAGTATTTT
TRBV28	TRBJ2-2	once	NA	CASDTRLPGSGELFF	TGTGCCAGCGATACTAGGCTTCCCGGGTCCGGGGAGCTGTTTTTT
TRBV5-1	TRBJ1-4	NA	NA	CASSFGGYNEKLFF	TGCGCCAGCAGCTTCGGCGGATATAATGAAAAACTGTTTTTT
TRBV7-2	TRBJ2-2	NA	NA	CASSLATANTGELFF	TGTGCCAGCAGCTTAGCGACAGCGAACACCGGGGAGCTGTTTTTT
TRBV6-6	TRBJ1-2	NA	NA	CASSYSGGTYGYTF	TGTGCCAGCAGTTACTCCGGGGGTACCTATGGCTACACCTTC
TRBV25-1	TRBJ1-2	NA	TRBD1	CASRGQGNYGYTF	TGTGCCAGCAGGGGACAGGGGAACTATGGCTACACCTTC
TRBV7-2	TRBJ1-2	NA	NA	CASRDSYSTYGYTF	TGTGCCAGCAGGGACAGCTATTCCACCTATGGCTACACCTTC
TRBV6-4	TRBJ2-2	NA	TRBD2	CASSDSSGSYTGELFF	TGTGCCAGCAGTGACTCTAGCGGGAGTTACACCGGGGAGCTGTTTTTT
TRBV29-1	TRBJ1-2	few	NA	CSVPTGNNDYGYTF	TGCAGCGTCCCGACAGGCAACAATGACTATGGCTACACCTTC
TRBV2	TRBJ1-4	NA	NA	CASRSLATNEKLFF	TGTGCCAGCAGAAGCTTAGCAACTAATGAAAAACTGTTTTTT
TRBV14	TRBJ2-7	NA	NA	CASSAKWGSEQYF	TGTGCCAGCAGCGCGAAATGGGGCTCCGAGCAGTACTTC
TRBV9	TRBJ2-1	NA	TRBD2	CASSMGLAGGPGYNEQFF	TGTGCCAGCAGCATGGGACTAGCGGGAGGGCCGGGGTACAATGAGCAGTTCTTC
TRBV28	TRBJ2-7	NA	NA	CASSPGTYDEQYF	TGTGCCAGCAGTCCAGGAACCTACGATGAGCAGTACTTC
TRBV2	TRBJ1-5	NA	TRBD1	CASKLGTGRAQPQHF	TGTGCCAGCAAACTCGGGACAGGGAGGGCTCAGCCCCAGCATTTT
TRBV28	TRBJ2-3	NA	NA	CASSLWTRSF	TGTGCCAGCAGTCTATGGACTCGGTCCTTT
TRBV30	TRBJ2-2	NA	NA	CAWSPTPRVGELFF	TGTGCCTGGAGTCCTACCCCTCGAGTAGGGGAGCTGTTTTTT
TRBV6-5	TRBJ2-1	once	NA	CASSSVNNEQFF	TGTGCCAGCAGTTCCGTTAACAATGAGCAGTTCTTC
TRBV11-3	TRBJ2-1	NA	NA	CASGLDGARNEQFF	TGTGCCAGCGGTCTAGATGGGGCGAGAAATGAGCAGTTCTTC
TRBV4-3	TRBJ2-1	NA	NA	CASSPRGGPQLYNEQFF	TGCGCCAGCAGCCCGCGGGGCGGACCCCAACTCTACAATGAGCAGTTCTTC
TRBV10-1	TRBJ2-2	once	NA	CASSEGGLQIPVAKNTGELFF	TGCGCCAGCAGTGAGGGGGGGTTACAAATCCCTGTAGCTAAGAACACCGGGGAGCTGTTTTTT
TRBV27	TRBJ2-5	NA	NA	CAILQETQYF	TGTGCCATCCTACAAGAGACCCAGTACTTC
TRBV9	TRBJ2-5	NA	TRBD2	CASSVELAGGKTQYF	TGTGCCAGCAGCGTAGAACTAGCGGGAGGAAAGACCCAGTACTTC
TRBV6-5	TRBJ1-2	NA	NA	CASSYSLGSYGYTF	TGTGCCAGCAGTTACTCGCTTGGCAGCTATGGCTACACCTTC
TRBV28	TRBJ1-4	NA	NA	CASSETGGINEKLFF	TGTGCCAGCAGCGAAACGGGGGGGATAAATGAAAAACTGTTTTTT
TRBV7-8	TRBJ1-5	NA	NA	CASSLAWGDNQPQHF	TGTGCCAGCAGCTTAGCGTGGGGGGATAACCAGCCCCAGCATTTT
TRBV6-1	TRBJ2-2	few	TRBD1	CASRSTGVSGELFF	TGTGCCAGCAGGTCTACAGGGGTTAGCGGGGAGCTGTTTTTT
TRBV5-6	TRBJ1-2	few	NA	CASSARGMYTF	TGTGCCAGCAGCGCCAGGGGCATGTACACCTTC
TRBV29-1	TRBJ1-1	NA	NA	CSVDGGVEAFF	TGCAGCGTTGATGGAGGCGTAGAAGCTTTCTTT
TRBV29-1	TRBJ1-1	NA	TRBD1	CSVRTGNTEAFF	TGCAGCGTGAGGACAGGGAACACTGAAGCTTTCTTT
TRBV28	TRBJ1-2	NA	NA	CASIPGAGSAGYTF	TGTGCCAGCATTCCAGGCGCAGGGTCGGCCGGCTACACCTTC
TRBV28	TRBJ2-1	NA	NA	CASSLWRGAPSSYNEQFF	TGTGCCAGCAGTTTATGGCGTGGGGCACCCAGCTCCTACAATGAGCAGTTCTTC
TRBV9	TRBJ2-3	NA	TRBD2	CASSVEGGLKGTDTQYF	TGTGCCAGCAGCGTAGAGGGAGGGTTAAAGGGCACAGATACGCAGTATTTT